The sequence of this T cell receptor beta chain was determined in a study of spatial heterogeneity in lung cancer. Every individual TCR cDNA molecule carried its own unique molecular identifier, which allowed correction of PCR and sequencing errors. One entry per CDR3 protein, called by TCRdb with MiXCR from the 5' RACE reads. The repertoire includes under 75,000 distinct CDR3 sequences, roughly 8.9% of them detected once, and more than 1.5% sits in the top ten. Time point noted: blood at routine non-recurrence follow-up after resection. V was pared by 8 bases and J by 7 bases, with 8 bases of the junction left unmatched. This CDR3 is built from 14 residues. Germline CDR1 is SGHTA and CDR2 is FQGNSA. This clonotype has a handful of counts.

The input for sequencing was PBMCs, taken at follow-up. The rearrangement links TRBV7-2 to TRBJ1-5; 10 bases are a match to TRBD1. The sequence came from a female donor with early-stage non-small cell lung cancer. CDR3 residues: CASGTGVSGQPQHF. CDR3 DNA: TGTGCCAGCGGGACAGGGGTTTCGGGGCAGCCCCAGCATTTT.